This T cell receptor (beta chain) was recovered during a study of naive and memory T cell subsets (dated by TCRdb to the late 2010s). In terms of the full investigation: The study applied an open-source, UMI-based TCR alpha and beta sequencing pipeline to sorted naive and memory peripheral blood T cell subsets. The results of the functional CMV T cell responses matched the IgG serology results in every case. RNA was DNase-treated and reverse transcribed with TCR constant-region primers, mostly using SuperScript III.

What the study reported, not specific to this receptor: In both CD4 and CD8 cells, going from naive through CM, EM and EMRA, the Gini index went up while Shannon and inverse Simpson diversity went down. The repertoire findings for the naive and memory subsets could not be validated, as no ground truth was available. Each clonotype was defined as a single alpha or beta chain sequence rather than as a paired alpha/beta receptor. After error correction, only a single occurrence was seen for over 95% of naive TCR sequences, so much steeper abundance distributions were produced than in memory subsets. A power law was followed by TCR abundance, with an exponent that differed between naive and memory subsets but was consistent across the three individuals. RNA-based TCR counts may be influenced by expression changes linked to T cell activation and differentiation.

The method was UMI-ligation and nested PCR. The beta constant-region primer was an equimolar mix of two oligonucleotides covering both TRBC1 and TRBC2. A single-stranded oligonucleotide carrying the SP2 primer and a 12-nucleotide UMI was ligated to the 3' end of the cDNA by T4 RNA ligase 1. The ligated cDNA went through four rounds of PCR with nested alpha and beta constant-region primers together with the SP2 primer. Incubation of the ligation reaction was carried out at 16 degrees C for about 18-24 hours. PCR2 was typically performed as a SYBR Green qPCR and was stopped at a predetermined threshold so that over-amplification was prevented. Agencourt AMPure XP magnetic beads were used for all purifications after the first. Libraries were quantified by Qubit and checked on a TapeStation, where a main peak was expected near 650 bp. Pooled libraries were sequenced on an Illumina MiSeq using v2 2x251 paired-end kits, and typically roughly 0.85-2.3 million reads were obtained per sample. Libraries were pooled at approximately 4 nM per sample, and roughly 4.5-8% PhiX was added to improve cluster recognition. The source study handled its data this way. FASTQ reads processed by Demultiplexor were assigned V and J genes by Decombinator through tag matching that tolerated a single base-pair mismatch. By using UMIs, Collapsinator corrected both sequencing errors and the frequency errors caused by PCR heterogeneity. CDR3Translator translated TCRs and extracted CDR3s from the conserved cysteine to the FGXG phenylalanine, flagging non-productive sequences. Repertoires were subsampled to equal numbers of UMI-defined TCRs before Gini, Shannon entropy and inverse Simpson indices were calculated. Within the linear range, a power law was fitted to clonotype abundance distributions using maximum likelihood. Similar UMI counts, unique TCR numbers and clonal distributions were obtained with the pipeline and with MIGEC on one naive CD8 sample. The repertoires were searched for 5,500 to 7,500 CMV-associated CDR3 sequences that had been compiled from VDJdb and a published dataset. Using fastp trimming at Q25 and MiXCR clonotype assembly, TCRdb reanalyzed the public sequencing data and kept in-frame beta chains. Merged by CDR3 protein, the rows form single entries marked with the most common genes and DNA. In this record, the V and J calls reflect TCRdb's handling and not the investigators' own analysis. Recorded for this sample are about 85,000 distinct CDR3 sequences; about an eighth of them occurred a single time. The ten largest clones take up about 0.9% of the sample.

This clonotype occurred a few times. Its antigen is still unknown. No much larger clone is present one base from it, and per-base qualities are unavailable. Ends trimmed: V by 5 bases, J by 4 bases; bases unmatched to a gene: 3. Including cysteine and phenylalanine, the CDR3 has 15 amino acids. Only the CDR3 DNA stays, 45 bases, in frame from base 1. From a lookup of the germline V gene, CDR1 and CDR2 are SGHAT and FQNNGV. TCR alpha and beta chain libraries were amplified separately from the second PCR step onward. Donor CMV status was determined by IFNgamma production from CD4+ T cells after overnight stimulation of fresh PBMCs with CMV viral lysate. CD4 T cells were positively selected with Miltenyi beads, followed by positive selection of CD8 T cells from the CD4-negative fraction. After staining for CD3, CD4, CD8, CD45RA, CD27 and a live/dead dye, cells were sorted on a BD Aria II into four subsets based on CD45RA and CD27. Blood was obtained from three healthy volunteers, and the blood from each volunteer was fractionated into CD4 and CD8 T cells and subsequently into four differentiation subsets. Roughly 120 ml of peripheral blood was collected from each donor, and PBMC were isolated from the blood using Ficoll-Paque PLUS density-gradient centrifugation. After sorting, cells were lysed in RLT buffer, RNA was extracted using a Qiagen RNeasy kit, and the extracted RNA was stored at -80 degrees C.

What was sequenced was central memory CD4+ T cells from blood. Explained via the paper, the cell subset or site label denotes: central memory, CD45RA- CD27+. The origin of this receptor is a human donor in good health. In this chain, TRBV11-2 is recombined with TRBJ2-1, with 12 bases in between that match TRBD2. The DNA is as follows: TGTGCCAGCAGCGGTGGACTAGCGGGGTACAATGAGCAGTTCTTC. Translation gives CASSGGLAGYNEQFF.